The 25 T cell receptor beta chains given below trace back to one sample, sequenced in a study of response to subunit inactivated influenza vaccine. TCRdb called the RT-PCR reads again in MiXCR, with one record for every CDR3 protein. The table lists 200,000 to 250,000 distinct CDR3 sequences, more than 10% of them singletons. The source was non-naive T cells sorted from PBMCs, collected less than 15 days before vaccination. These receptors were taken from a man aged 45-65 years who received an inactivated influenza vaccine.

This clonotype was seen many times. The rearrangement uses TRBV5-1 and TRBJ2-2; 10 bases fit TRBD1. V was clipped by 4 bases and J by 0 bases; unmatched bases: 6. This CDR3 region has 17 residues. Germline CDR1 reads SGHRS; CDR2 reads YFSETQ. DNA of the CDR3: TGCGCCAGCAGCATGCAGACAGGGGGCACGAACACCGGGGAGCTGTTTTTT. Translated, it gives CASSMQTGGTNTGELFF.

This clonotype was detected many times. In DNA, the CDR3 is TGTGCCAGCAGTTTGGGCAGGGTGGAGACCCAGTACTTC. Protein: CASSLGRVETQYF. This chain joins TRBV6-2 or TRBV6-3 and TRBJ2-5; tentatively, D is TRBD1 (5 bases). V was clipped by 4 bases and J by 5 bases, with 11 bases between them. Per the germline V gene, CDR1 is MNHEY and CDR2 is SVGEGT. The CDR3 spans 13 residues.

At least ten counts were recorded for this clonotype. V is TRBV12-3 or TRBV12-4 and J is TRBJ2-7; no reliable D call. The CDR3 runs 13 residues. V was trimmed by 6 bases and J by 7 bases, leaving 16 bases between them. CDR3 sequence: CASRPDTIGEQYF. The CDR3, as DNA: TGTGCCAGCAGACCCGACACGATCGGGGAGCAGTACTTC.

This clonotype has only a few counts. V gene TRBV10-1 combines with J gene TRBJ1-1; the D is unclear. From germline, CDR1 is WNHNN and CDR2 SYGVQD (reference sequence). V was cut by 6 bases and J by 5 bases, with 19 bases left in between. The CDR3 is 15 amino acids. CDR3 amino acids: CASRMDAVYETEAFF. CDR3 nucleotides: TGCGCCAGCAGAATGGACGCGGTCTATGAGACTGAAGCTTTCTTT.

Only a few counts were recorded for this clonotype. In DNA, the CDR3 is TGTGCCACCAGTGACCCGACAGAACATCTAGGAACCCAGTACTTC. It is translated as CATSDPTEHLGTQYF. V usage is TRBV24-1 and J usage is TRBJ2-5, with D possibly being TRBD1 (5 bases). This CDR3 has 15 amino acids. V shed 4 bases and J shed 8 bases, with 19 bases lying between them. Germline V lookup: CDR1 KGHDR, CDR2 SFDVKD.

This chain connects TRBV12-3 or TRBV12-4 to TRBJ1-2; a possible D gene is TRBD1 (5 bases). The germline V and J ends were trimmed by 5 bases and 8 bases, with 15 bases remaining between them. The CDR3 is 13 residues long. Written as DNA, the CDR3 is TGTGCCAGCAGTGCCCCAGCGCGGGGCGGCTACACCTTC. Translated, it gives CASSAPARGGYTF.

The chain uses TRBV27 and TRBJ2-1; 8 bases are a match to TRBD2. The CDR3 has 14 amino acids. Germline-derived CDR1 and CDR2 are MNHEY and SMNVEV (reference sequence). The junction had 8 bases not matched to a gene; V was cut back by 6 bases and J by 7 bases. This CDR3 reads CASRSRGGRNEQFF. The CDR3 bases are TGTGCCAGCAGATCTCGGGGGGGGAGAAATGAGCAGTTCTTC.

The chain carries TRBV7-2 and TRBJ2-5, with a possible D match to TRBD2 (6 bases). V lost 4 bases and J lost 5, with 17 bases in between. The CDR3 is 15 residues long. Germline V gene lookup returns CDR1 SGHTA and CDR2 FQGNSA. The CDR3 bases are TGTGCCAGCAGCTATGACACGGGGGTAGGGGAGACCCAGTACTTC. This sequence encodes CASSYDTGVGETQYF.

This clonotype was found many times. The CDR3 loop reads CASGLSGTEAFF. The CDR3 DNA reads TGTGCTAGTGGTTTGAGTGGCACTGAAGCTTTCTTT. The rearrangement links TRBV12-5 to TRBJ1-1, with D hard to call. Trimming shortened V by 2 bases and J by 4 bases, and 5 bases separated the two germline ends. Germline loops: CDR1 LGHNT, CDR2 FRNRAP. CDR3 size: 12 residues.

The sample holds many counts of this clonotype. The chain uses TRBV6-1 and TRBJ2-7; 8 nucleotides line up with TRBD2. In germline, CDR1 is MNHNS, CDR2 SASEGT. CDR3 size: 14 residues. V shed 8 bases, J shed 4 bases, and the junction held 10 bases outside the gene matches. CDR3 bases: TGTGCCAGCGCTAGCGGGCGAAAAGGTTACGAGCAGTACTTC. This gives the protein CASASGRKGYEQYF.

This clonotype showed up just a few times. V is TRBV6-5 and J is TRBJ2-5, with 11 bases fitting TRBD2. Germline CDR1 is MNHEY and CDR2 is SVGAGI. The ends lost 2 bases at V and 4 bases at J; junction bases unmatched: 9. The CDR3 contains 17 residues. In nucleotides, the CDR3 is TGTGCCAGCAGTTACACTGCCGCTAGCGGGGGGCCAGAGACCCAGTACTTC. Amino acids: CASSYTAASGGPETQYF.

The V and J genes are TRBV6-6 and TRBJ1-1; D uncertain. Trimming shortened V by 6 bases and J by 1 base, and 9 bases separated the two germline ends. Germline CDR1 MNHNY, CDR2 SVGAGI (reference sequence). The CDR3 totals 13 residues. The CDR3 loop reads CASRKGPNTEAFF. CDR3 DNA: TGTGCCAGCAGAAAAGGACCGAACACTGAAGCTTTCTTT.

This clonotype was counted many times. The chain recombines TRBV7-9 with TRBJ1-1; D remains unclear. The CDR3 totals 12 residues. In germline, CDR1 is SEHNR, CDR2 FQNEAQ (reference sequence). The V end lost 5 bases, the J end lost 5 bases, and 9 bases lay between the germline ends. The chain's CDR3 is CASSPPQTEAFF. CDR3 nucleotides: TGTGCCAGCAGCCCCCCACAGACTGAAGCTTTCTTT.

The table lists this clonotype with a few counts. J is TRBJ1-5 and V is TRBV20-1; D unresolved. The V end was cut by 3 bases, the J end by 3 bases, with 12 bases between. CDR3 length equals 14 residues. Germline CDR1 DFQATT, CDR2 SNEGSKA (reference sequence). DNA of the CDR3: TGCAGTGCTAGCCCTTTGGCAGACAATCAGCCCCAGCATTTT. This sequence encodes CSASPLADNQPQHF.

V and J are TRBV28 and TRBJ2-6; D gene ambiguous. The CDR3 covers 17 residues. Germline values: CDR1 MDHEN, CDR2 SYDVKM. The ends were cut back, 5 bases at V and 0 bases at J, with 14 bases in the middle. DNA of the CDR3: TGTGCCAGCAGTCCTGGGCACCATTTCTCTGGGGCCAACGTCCTGACTTTC. This sequence encodes CASSPGHHFSGANVLTF.

This clonotype was detected ten times or more. The V gene is TRBV20-1, the J gene TRBJ2-2; D is perhaps TRBD2 (5 bases). The CDR3 sequence is 14 residues long. CDR1 is DFQATT, CDR2 SNEGSKA, per germline (reference sequence). The V end was cut by 3 bases, the J end by 0 bases, with 8 bases between. The CDR3 DNA follows: TGCAGTGCTAGGGACTTTTCGAACACCGGGGAGCTGTTTTTT. This encodes CSARDFSNTGELFF.

The chain recombines TRBV7-2 with TRBJ2-7; D ambiguous. CDR3 length: 15 amino acids. Trimming removed 3 bases at V and 0 bases at J, with 12 bases between. Germline values: CDR1 SGHTA, CDR2 FQGNSA. The CDR3 sequence is CASSLSQASSYEQYF. Here the CDR3 DNA reads TGTGCCAGCAGCTTGTCGCAGGCTAGCTCCTACGAGCAGTACTTC.

V usage is TRBV9 and J usage is TRBJ2-2, with TRBD2 identical over 14 bases. The V segment lost 4 bases and the J segment 7 bases; nucleotides outside the gene matches: 9. Germline V gives CDR1 SGDLS, CDR2 YYNGEE. The CDR3 is 17 amino acids. As DNA, the CDR3 is TGTGCCAGCAGCTCCCGACTAGCGGGAGGGCTGAGCGGGGAGCTGTTTTTT. Amino acids: CASSSRLAGGLSGELFF.

There are a few counts of this clonotype. V and J are TRBV20-1 and TRBJ2-3; D call uncertain. V shed 3 bases and J shed 1 base, with 8 bases lying between them. Germline loops: CDR1 DFQATT, CDR2 SNEGSKA (reference sequence). This CDR3 is 13 amino acids long. CDR3: CSASGARTDTQYF. Here the CDR3 DNA reads TGCAGTGCTAGTGGCGCTCGCACAGATACGCAGTATTTT.

J is TRBJ1-1 and V is TRBV29-1; no clear D. Germline assignment: CDR1 SQVTM and CDR2 ANQGSEA. The CDR3 runs to 12 residues. V was cut by 2 bases and J by 1 base, with 5 bases left in between. The DNA of the CDR3 is TGCAGCGTTGAAAGGACGAACACTGAAGCTTTCTTT. This encodes CSVERTNTEAFF.

The V gene is TRBV7-8, the J gene TRBJ2-4, with 9 nucleotides matching TRBD1. Germline V gives CDR1 SGHVS, CDR2 FQNEAQ. This CDR3 spans 15 amino acids. V lost 5 bases, J lost 8 bases, and 10 bases stayed unmatched. The CDR3 region has the DNA TGTGCCAGCAGCGAAACCGGGACAGGGTTGGACATTCAGTACTTC. Encoded protein: CASSETGTGLDIQYF.

This clonotype was seen ten or more times. V is TRBV12-3 or TRBV12-4 and J is TRBJ2-7; 8 nucleotides agree with TRBD1. V shed 6 bases and J 1 base; nucleotides not matched to a gene: 5. There are 14 residues in the CDR3. The CDR3 DNA is TGTGCCAGCAGCAGCGACAGGGGATCCTACGAGCAGTACTTC. It translates to CASSSDRGSYEQYF.

This clonotype was seen at least ten times. V usage is TRBV12-3 or TRBV12-4 and J usage is TRBJ2-1; tentative D call: TRBD2 (5 bases). Trimming cost V 3 bases and J 4 bases, with 19 bases left between them. The CDR3 spans 17 residues. CDR3 DNA: TGTGCCAGCAGTTTCGGGATAACTCCAAATAATTACAATGAGCAGTTCTTC. This gives the protein CASSFGITPNNYNEQFF.

A single count supports this clonotype. The J gene is TRBJ1-1, the V gene TRBV4-1; possible D gene TRBD1, 5 bases. The CDR3 runs to 16 residues. With 1 base removed from V and 6 bases from J, the gap between germline ends came to 18 bases. Per the germline V gene, CDR1 is MGHRA and CDR2 is YSYEKL. The CDR3 loop is CASSQVVGAGDAEAFF. The CDR3 DNA follows: TGCGCCAGCAGCCAAGTGGTCGGGGCAGGAGATGCTGAAGCTTTCTTT.

This clonotype was picked up many times. CDR3 region: CASSSGDVGTRANYGYTF. Here the CDR3 DNA reads TGTGCCAGCAGCTCCGGAGATGTGGGCACGAGAGCTAACTATGGCTACACCTTC. The chain recombines TRBV11-1 with TRBJ1-2; no reliable D call. Trimming cost V 4 bases and J 0 bases, with 21 bases left between them. The CDR3 spans 18 residues. CDR1 SGHAT and CDR2 FQDESV come from the germline V gene (reference sequence).